The TCR beta chain described here comes from a study of beta chain features in type 1 diabetes. Background on the study: There was similarity between patients and healthy donors in age, gender and cell yields. Sorted cell examination encompassed about 110,000,000 cells across all samples.

Sorting with CD45RO/CCR7/CD25/CD127/CD95/CD27 yielded naive, central memory, regulatory and stem-like memory CD4+ cells. This clone turned up a few times. Its antigen is as yet unknown. The sequenced template was cDNA made from the entire isolated RNA. The average read count of naive, central memory and regulatory T cell samples was some 3.5 million. Generated by immunoSEQ multiplex PCR, the TCRdb table keeps only in-frame clones and is missing some. This table holds around 340,000 clones, 9.3% found once. General study points: Significant though moderate, a shortening of TCRB CDR3s appeared in all four CD4+ subsets of Type 1 diabetes patients.

CDR3 length: 11 amino acids. V lost 10 bases and J lost 1, with 7 bases in between. Germline-derived CDR1 and CDR2 are ENHRY and SYGVKD. The receptor comes from a man aged 25 to 40 with type 1 diabetes. The sequenced sample was central memory CD4+ T cells from blood. This rearrangement joins TRBV10-3 to TRBJ2-5; D ambiguous. The CDR3 DNA follows: TGTGCCACGCTATTCCAAGAGACCCAGTACTTC. Its protein product is CATLFQETQYF.